This is a list of T cell receptor beta chains from one sample in a study of CD8 T cells in ankylosing spondylitis. TCRdb called the 5' RACE reads again in MiXCR, with one record for every CDR3 protein. The data contain fewer than 400,000 distinct CDR3 sequences, 14% to 15% of them seen just once; the ten biggest clones take up roughly 1.1%. Sample: blood, either unsorted or a sorted T cell fraction (not recorded which). All receptors come from a male donor with ankylosing spondylitis or in good health (not recorded which). CDR3s leave out the opening cysteine and the closing phenylalanine or tryptophan. The order of the fields is CDR3 length, J gene, V gene, CDR3 protein.

cdr3_length: 14; j_call: TRBJ2-5; v_call: TRBV5-1; cdr3_aa: ASSHRTRGGGETQY
cdr3_length: 10; j_call: TRBJ1-1; v_call: TRBV7-9; cdr3_aa: ASSLGDRRRF
cdr3_length: 13; j_call: TRBJ2-5; v_call: TRBV12-3/TRBV12-4; cdr3_aa: ASRVGAGARETQY
cdr3_length: 13; j_call: TRBJ1-2; v_call: TRBV7-2; cdr3_aa: ASSFGTGALEGYT
cdr3_length: 11; j_call: TRBJ2-2; v_call: TRBV20-1; cdr3_aa: SAPPGRPRELF
cdr3_length: 15; j_call: TRBJ2-3; v_call: TRBV5-1; cdr3_aa: ASSKAGTSGRVDTQY
cdr3_length: 18; j_call: TRBJ1-5; v_call: TRBV24-1; cdr3_aa: ATSDLVPQPPAWQGQPQH
cdr3_length: 10; j_call: TRBJ2-1; v_call: TRBV19; cdr3_aa: ASSRGTNEQF
cdr3_length: 11; j_call: TRBJ1-1; v_call: TRBV12-5; cdr3_aa: ASGLKANTEAF
cdr3_length: 11; j_call: TRBJ1-2; v_call: TRBV6-2/TRBV6-3; cdr3_aa: ASSRTGRSGYT
cdr3_length: 13; j_call: TRBJ2-2; v_call: TRBV15; cdr3_aa: ATSRVYRNTGELF
cdr3_length: 11; j_call: TRBJ2-1; v_call: TRBV5-1; cdr3_aa: ASSFGTRAEQF
cdr3_length: 14; j_call: TRBJ2-5; v_call: TRBV6-1; cdr3_aa: ASILGQAAAQETQY
cdr3_length: 12; j_call: TRBJ2-2; v_call: TRBV2; cdr3_aa: ASNRQGNTGELF
cdr3_length: 13; j_call: TRBJ1-3; v_call: TRBV6-5; cdr3_aa: ASSYSRSSGNTIY
cdr3_length: 11; j_call: TRBJ1-1; v_call: TRBV10-3; cdr3_aa: AISERPNTEAF
cdr3_length: 18; j_call: TRBJ2-4; v_call: TRBV4-2; cdr3_aa: ASSQEASSTSSLAKNIQY
cdr3_length: 15; j_call: TRBJ2-1; v_call: TRBV5-4; cdr3_aa: ASSLPPGQGPTNEQF
cdr3_length: 12; j_call: TRBJ1-6; v_call: TRBV4-1; cdr3_aa: ASSQVVADSPLH
cdr3_length: 12; j_call: TRBJ2-5; v_call: TRBV7-9; cdr3_aa: ASSLAVERGTQY
cdr3_length: 13; j_call: TRBJ1-2; v_call: TRBV5-1; cdr3_aa: ASSLSTGSLYGYT
cdr3_length: 16; j_call: TRBJ2-1; v_call: TRBV4-1; cdr3_aa: ASSQPSLGTGGYNEQF
cdr3_length: 11; j_call: TRBJ2-5; v_call: TRBV7-2; cdr3_aa: ASSHGGRETQY
cdr3_length: 13; j_call: TRBJ1-2; v_call: TRBV12-3/TRBV12-4; cdr3_aa: ASRFTGGRNYGYT
cdr3_length: 11; j_call: TRBJ2-7; v_call: TRBV12-3/TRBV12-4; cdr3_aa: ASSRQDLNEQY
cdr3_length: 12; j_call: TRBJ2-5; v_call: TRBV18; cdr3_aa: ASSPPDGRQTQY
cdr3_length: 12; j_call: TRBJ2-5; v_call: TRBV20-1; cdr3_aa: SARAGGFAETQY
cdr3_length: 11; j_call: TRBJ2-2; v_call: TRBV20-1; cdr3_aa: SARDGGTGELF
cdr3_length: 14; j_call: TRBJ2-7; v_call: TRBV19; cdr3_aa: ASSLSSSSFSYEQY
cdr3_length: 12; j_call: TRBJ2-3; v_call: TRBV9; cdr3_aa: ASSGRSSTDTQY
cdr3_length: 14; j_call: TRBJ2-7; v_call: TRBV3-1; cdr3_aa: ASSQDLLAGGNEQY
cdr3_length: 12; j_call: TRBJ1-3; v_call: TRBV19; cdr3_aa: ASIQGSFGDTIY
cdr3_length: 14; j_call: TRBJ2-5; v_call: TRBV4-2; cdr3_aa: ASSQEGSGSRETQY
cdr3_length: 10; j_call: TRBJ1-5; v_call: TRBV5-8; cdr3_aa: ASSRSNQPQH
cdr3_length: 11; j_call: TRBJ1-5; v_call: TRBV2; cdr3_aa: ASRGDRNQPQH
cdr3_length: 11; j_call: TRBJ2-4; v_call: TRBV13; cdr3_aa: ASGAGPKNIQY
cdr3_length: 14; j_call: TRBJ1-2; v_call: TRBV12-3/TRBV12-4; cdr3_aa: ASSPSGTGGFYGYT
cdr3_length: 13; j_call: TRBJ2-3; v_call: TRBV7-9; cdr3_aa: ASRPGTSSTDTQY
cdr3_length: 14; j_call: TRBJ2-1; v_call: TRBV7-9; cdr3_aa: ASSLLMDYTYNEQF
cdr3_length: 14; j_call: TRBJ2-5; v_call: TRBV20-1; cdr3_aa: SARLSQRGPGETQY
cdr3_length: 12; j_call: TRBJ2-7; v_call: TRBV7-9; cdr3_aa: ASSFGLAYYEQY
cdr3_length: 13; j_call: TRBJ2-7; v_call: TRBV11-3; cdr3_aa: ASSSSRGHSYEQY
cdr3_length: 11; j_call: TRBJ2-2; v_call: TRBV20-1; cdr3_aa: SAETGYTGELF
cdr3_length: 12; j_call: TRBJ1-2; v_call: TRBV11-2; cdr3_aa: ASSLWSENYGYT
cdr3_length: 12; j_call: TRBJ1-1; v_call: TRBV5-6; cdr3_aa: ASRGQARNTEAF
cdr3_length: 13; j_call: TRBJ1-6; v_call: TRBV20-1; cdr3_aa: SARVGSSYNSPLH
cdr3_length: 13; j_call: TRBJ1-5; v_call: TRBV21-1; cdr3_aa: ASSQQGAANQPQH
cdr3_length: 15; j_call: TRBJ2-5; v_call: TRBV6-1; cdr3_aa: ASSPAIGQTAKETQY